One sample yielded the 25 T cell receptor beta chains listed below, sequenced in a study of T cells in narcolepsy (dated by TCRdb to 2016 to 2019). Libraries were prepared through the immunoSEQ multiplex PCR assay. TCRdb stores this immuneACCESS table with in-frame sequences only. Part of the clones is absent; in the studies checked, under half of the shortfall reflects unresolved V genes, and no reason is known for the rest. The sample records some 33,000 clones, under 90% of which are singletons. Together, the top ten hold around 1.2% of the sample. Sequenced: CD45RA- memory CD4+ T cells from PBMCs. The meaning of the sample's cell subset or site label: memory T cells sorted ex vivo from peripheral blood. The receptor set was obtained from a human donor with narcolepsy.

V gene TRBV5-1 combines with J gene TRBJ2-2; weak D call: TRBD1 (6 bases). Germline V lookup: CDR1 SGHRS, CDR2 YFSETQ. Trimming took 4 bases from V and 2 from J, leaving 21 bases between them. This CDR3 has 18 amino acids. In DNA, the CDR3 is TGCGCCAGCAGCGCTAGGGTCGGGACAAATTCTAACACCGGGGAGCTGTTTTTT. Its translation is CASSARVGTNSNTGELFF.

This chain links TRBV5-6 with TRBJ1-5, with 7 nucleotides matching TRBD1. Trimming cost V 3 bases and J 6 bases; bases outside gene matches: 6. CDR1 SGHDT and CDR2 YYEEEE come from the germline V gene. The CDR3 runs 14 residues. The CDR3 DNA is TGTGCCAGCAGCTCCAGGGGGTTCAGTCAGCCCCAGCATTTT. Translated, it gives CASSSRGFSQPQHF.

This sequence joins TRBV29-1 and TRBJ1-1; D is uncertain. Germline V gene sequence: CDR1 SQVTM, CDR2 ANQGSEA. V lost 4 bases and J 6 bases, leaving 12 bases between the germline ends. The CDR3 runs 12 residues. The CDR3 nucleotides are TGCAGCGTTGGAACACAAAGATCTGAAGCTTTCTTT. This gives the protein CSVGTQRSEAFF.

Remarks on this clone: Different DNA sequences within this sample yield the same CDR3. CDR3 DNA: TGTGCCAGCAGTGAAGGTGGGGGGGCGGGGGAAGCTTTCTTT. Translating gives CASSEGGGAGEAFF. The rearrangement links TRBV6-1 to TRBJ1-1, with D maybe TRBD1 (6 bases). The CDR3 runs 14 residues. CDR1 is MNHNS and CDR2 is SASEGT in the germline V gene. Trimming took 1 base from V and 8 from J, leaving 14 bases between them.

V is TRBV6-5 and J is TRBJ1-2; D possibly corresponds to TRBD1 (6 bases). V gave up 6 bases and J gave up 10 bases, with 18 bases separating them. The CDR3 covers 13 residues. CDR1 is MNHEY, CDR2 SVGAGI, per germline. CDR3 protein: CASRPTGSYAYTF. The CDR3 DNA follows: TGTGCCAGCAGACCGACAGGCTCTTACGCCTACACCTTC.

The chain joins TRBV7-8 to TRBJ1-6; 9 nucleotides agree with TRBD1. There are 15 residues in the CDR3. CDR1 and CDR2 (germline): SGHVS, FQNEAQ. Trimming removed 2 bases from V and 9 bases from J; junction bases left unmatched: 5. In DNA form, the CDR3 reads TGTGCCAGCAGCTTATTAGGGGACAGGGCTTCACCCCTCCACTTT. This sequence encodes CASSLLGDRASPLHF. Full variable domain (remainder filled in from reference TRBV7-8 and TRBJ1-6): GAGVSQSPRYKVAKRGQDVALRCDPISGHVSLFWYQQALGQGPEFLTYFQNEAQLDKSGLPSDRFFAERPEGSVSTLKIQRTQQEDSAVYLCASSLLGDRASPLHFGNGTRLTVT.

The rearrangement joins TRBV28 to TRBJ1-5, with D perhaps matching TRBD1 (5 bases). The CDR3 runs to 15 residues. Trimming shortened V by 3 bases and J by 4 bases, and 13 bases separated the two germline ends. Germline V gene lookup returns CDR1 MDHEN and CDR2 SYDVKM. The DNA of the CDR3 is TGTGCCAGCAGTTTCACCGGGGGGTTAAATCAGCCCCAGCATTTT. Translation gives CASSFTGGLNQPQHF.

The gene calls are TRBV9 and TRBJ2-3, with 9 bases identical to TRBD2. V was clipped by 4 bases and J by 0 bases; unmatched bases: 3. Germline V gene data show CDR1 as SGDLS and CDR2 as YYNGEE. CDR3 length: 15 residues. CDR3 in DNA: TGTGCCAGCAGCTCTAGCGGGACTAGCACAGATACGCAGTATTTT. Translation gives CASSSSGTSTDTQYF.

The chain employs TRBV6-5 and TRBJ1-2; perhaps TRBD1 as D (5 bases). The germline gives CDR1 MNHEY, CDR2 SVGAGI. V dropped 0 bases and J dropped 8 bases, with 13 bases sitting between them. This CDR3 has 14 residues. The CDR3: CASSYSGPTRGYTF. Written as DNA, the CDR3 is TGTGCCAGCAGTTACTCGGGACCCACGCGGGGCTACACCTTC.

CDR3 residues: CASSEAWTTGNTIYF. Here the CDR3 DNA reads TGTGCCAGCAGTGAAGCTTGGACAACTGGAAACACCATATATTTT. The chain couples TRBV6-1 to TRBJ1-3, with a weak D call TRBD1 (5 bases). Trimming left V 0 bases short and J 2 bases short, with 8 bases between. The germline gives CDR1 MNHNS, CDR2 SASEGT. This CDR3 is 15 amino acids long.

The gene calls are TRBV5-1 and TRBJ1-3, with D perhaps matching TRBD1 (5 bases). The V gene's germline CDR1 is SGHRS and CDR2 YFSETQ. This CDR3 region has 15 residues. The germline V and J ends were trimmed by 4 bases and 4 bases, with 15 bases remaining between them. CDR3: CASSLGGSKGNTIYF. CDR3 DNA sequence: TGCGCCAGCAGCCTGGGGGGATCTAAGGGAAACACCATATATTTT.

The chain uses TRBV7-9 and TRBJ1-4, with 9 bases identical to TRBD1. CDR1 is SEHNR and CDR2 is FQNEAQ in the germline V gene (reference sequence). The J segment lost 5 bases and the V segment lost 4 bases, leaving 2 bases of the junction unmatched. This CDR3 has 14 residues. This CDR3 is CASSWTGANEKLFF. The CDR3 bases are TGTGCCAGCAGCTGGACAGGGGCAAATGAAAAACTGTTTTTT.

The CDR3 DNA reads as TGCAGCGCGTCACAGGGGAGGGGAGAAAAACTGTTTTTT. Amino acid sequence: CSASQGRGEKLFF. The J gene is TRBJ1-4, the V gene TRBV29-1, with TRBD1 matching 7 bases. The CDR3 totals 13 residues. The ends lost 7 bases at V and 8 bases at J; junction bases unmatched: 10. Germline V lookup: CDR1 SQVTM, CDR2 ANQGSEA.

This clone has a handful of counts. This chain links TRBV6-5 with TRBJ1-5; D is ambiguous. The V and J ends lost 5 bases and 5 bases respectively, with 7 bases between them. Per the germline V gene, CDR1 is MNHEY and CDR2 is SVGAGI. The CDR3 contains 12 residues. The CDR3 DNA reads TGTGCCAGCAGTGGTAGGGATCAGCCCCAGCATTTT. Protein sequence: CASSGRDQPQHF.

The chain couples TRBV30 to TRBJ2-7; D ambiguous. The CDR3 covers 10 residues. Per germline, CDR1 GTSNPN and CDR2 SVGIG (reference sequence). The ends were cut back, 1 base at V and 5 bases at J, with 3 bases in the middle. In DNA form, the CDR3 reads TGTGCCTGGAGTGGTAACGAGCAGTACTTC. Protein product: CAWSGNEQYF.

The rearrangement uses TRBV2 and TRBJ1-1; 10 bases fit TRBD1. The length of the CDR3 is 15 residues. Per the germline V gene, CDR1 is SNHLY and CDR2 is FYNNEI. Unmatched junction bases numbered 7, after V lost 7 bases and J lost 2 bases. CDR3 residues: CASTRTGGLNTEAFF. CDR3 coding DNA: TGTGCCAGCACCCGGACAGGGGGACTAAACACTGAAGCTTTCTTT.

In this sample, this clone turned up once. The chain uses TRBV5-1 and TRBJ2-7; TRBD1 matches 7 bases. CDR3 length: 14 amino acids. The germline V gene has CDR1 SGHRS and CDR2 YFSETQ. The J segment lost 3 bases and the V segment lost 2 bases, leaving 5 bases of the junction unmatched. This CDR3 is CASSFTGQNYEQYF. DNA for the CDR3: TGCGCCAGCAGCTTTACGGGACAGAACTACGAGCAGTACTTC.

This clone was counted once. The chain joins TRBV5-1 to TRBJ2-5; D is unresolved. Germline values: CDR1 SGHRS, CDR2 YFSETQ. The CDR3 runs 15 residues. Trimming took 2 bases from V and 2 from J, leaving 13 bases between them. This CDR3 is CASSLSRQIQETQYF. The CDR3, as DNA: TGCGCCAGCAGCTTATCGCGGCAGATACAAGAGACCCAGTACTTC.

The V gene is TRBV2, the J gene TRBJ1-5; no clear D gene. The CDR3 runs 12 residues. Trimming took 4 bases from V and 9 from J, leaving 10 bases between them. Germline V CDR1 and CDR2: SNHLY, FYNNEI. The CDR3 DNA sequence: TGTGCCAGCAGTGCCGGAAGTGGGCCCCAGCATTTT. Translation: CASSAGSGPQHF. Filled out from reference TRBV2 and TRBJ1-5, the complete variable domain reads EPEVTQTPSHQVTQMGQEVILRCVPISNHLYFYWYRQILGQKVEFLVSFYNNEISEKSEIFDDQFSVERPDGSNFTLKIRSTKLEDSAMYFCASSAGSGPQHFGDGTRLSIL.

The chain recombines TRBV30 with TRBJ1-5, with a weak D call TRBD1 (5 bases). The germline CDR1 and CDR2 sequences are GTSNPN and SVGIG (reference sequence). V was clipped by 5 bases and J by 7 bases, with 15 bases between them. This CDR3 has 13 amino acids. Written as DNA, the CDR3 is TGTGCCTGGGGGGCAGGGAGATGGCAGCCCCAGCATTTT. It specifies CAWGAGRWQPQHF.

The chain combines TRBV6-1 with TRBJ1-4; D is perhaps TRBD1 (6 bases). Germline assignment: CDR1 MNHNS and CDR2 SASEGT. The CDR3 extends over 13 amino acids. Trimming cost V 8 bases and J 7 bases, with 14 bases left between them. CDR3 residues: CASFTGAGEKLFF. In nucleotides, the CDR3 is TGTGCCAGCTTCACGGGGGCGGGTGAAAAACTGTTTTTT.

V usage is TRBV5-4 and J usage is TRBJ2-1; possible D gene TRBD2, 5 bases. Germline V lookup: CDR1 SGHNT, CDR2 YYREEE (reference sequence). The CDR3 runs to 16 residues. Trimming left V 2 bases short and J 0 bases short, with 12 bases between. CDR3 residues: CASSFKRIGSYNEQFF. Written as DNA, the CDR3 is TGTGCCAGCAGCTTTAAGCGGATTGGCTCCTACAATGAGCAGTTCTTC.

The table lists this clone with a count of one. The gene calls are TRBV11-1 and TRBJ1-5; D is perhaps TRBD1 (5 bases). V lost 2 bases and J lost 7, with 9 bases in between. Per germline, CDR1 SGHAT and CDR2 FQDESV (reference sequence). This CDR3 comprises 13 residues. CDR3 bases: TGTGCCAGCAGCTTAAGTAGACAGCAGCCCCAGCATTTT. Protein sequence: CASSLSRQQPQHF.

The V call is TRBV9, the J call TRBJ1-1; 7 bases match TRBD1. Germline trimming cut 3 bases from V and 5 bases from J; bases unmatched to any gene: 10. Germline loops: CDR1 SGDLS, CDR2 YYNGEE. CDR3 length: 15 amino acids. The CDR3 region is CASSAPGTVRTEAFF. The DNA of the CDR3 is TGTGCCAGCAGCGCCCCCGGGACAGTGAGAACTGAAGCTTTCTTT.

This clone has only one observation. The V gene is TRBV5-1, the J gene TRBJ2-3, with 11 bases that match TRBD2. Germline assignment: CDR1 SGHRS and CDR2 YFSETQ. V gave up 3 bases and J gave up 0 bases; unmatched junction bases: 18. This CDR3 contains 21 residues. The CDR3 sequence is CASSWRPWTSGPSGSTDTQYF. CDR3 bases: TGCGCCAGCAGCTGGCGCCCTTGGACTAGCGGGCCAAGTGGTAGCACAGATACGCAGTATTTT.